The 5 T cell receptor beta chains given below trace back to one sample, sequenced in a study of cytomegalovirus exposure and HLA in healthy donors. The PCR was carried out with 60 Vbeta primers and 13 Jbeta primers. The repertoire was sequenced with immunoSEQ multiplex PCR; TCRdb's copy has only in-frame clones and lacks some. The table includes 140,000 to 150,000 clones, 60% to 85% detected once. The sequenced sample was PBMCs. These TCRs come from a middle-aged man in good health and CMV-seropositive.

The chain is built from TRBV28 and TRBJ2-7, with 7 bases identical to TRBD1. V lost 4 bases to trimming and J lost 1 base; unmatched junction nucleotides: 4. This CDR3 has 14 residues. In germline, CDR1 is MDHEN, CDR2 SYDVKM. The CDR3 DNA sequence: TGTGCCAGCAGTTATCTCAGGGGGTCCTACGAGCAGTACTTC. Translated, it gives CASSYLRGSYEQYF.

The CDR3 region is CASSLDAGSYNEQFF. The CDR3 region has the DNA TGTGCCAGCAGCTTAGACGCGGGATCCTACAATGAGCAGTTCTTC. The chain links TRBV7-7 to TRBJ2-1; D is possibly TRBD2 (6 bases). The CDR3 covers 15 residues. V gave up 1 base and J gave up 1 base, with 8 bases separating them. Per germline, CDR1 SSHAT and CDR2 FNYEAQ (reference sequence).

This clone appeared a single time. This chain uses TRBV11-2 with TRBJ2-3; TRBD2 is a possible D gene (5 bases). Germline CDR1 SGHAT, CDR2 FQNNGV. V was shortened by 5 bases and J by 4 bases, with 19 bases between the two germline ends. The CDR3 extends over 16 amino acids. The CDR3 DNA sequence: TGTGCCAGCAGCCCCCCGACCCCCCTAGCAGCAGATACGCAGTATTTT. As protein: CASSPPTPLAADTQYF.

CDR3 protein: CASSKWGLAPDNEQFF. CDR3 DNA sequence: TGTGCCAGTAGTAAATGGGGACTAGCGCCAGACAATGAGCAGTTCTTC. V is TRBV19 and J is TRBJ2-1, with 10 bases matching TRBD2. This CDR3 has 16 residues. V trimming: 4 bases; J trimming: 5 bases; junction bases outside the gene matches: 8. The V gene's germline CDR1 is LNHDA and CDR2 SQIVND (reference sequence).

This clone was recorded a few times. V is TRBV19 and J is TRBJ2-5, with D unresolved. V shed 8 bases and J shed 0 bases, with 10 bases lying between them. CDR1 and CDR2 (germline): LNHDA, SQIVND (reference sequence). This CDR3 has 13 amino acids. CDR3 in amino acids: CASLGGYQETQYF. The CDR3, as DNA: TGTGCCAGTCTTGGTGGCTACCAAGAGACCCAGTACTTC.